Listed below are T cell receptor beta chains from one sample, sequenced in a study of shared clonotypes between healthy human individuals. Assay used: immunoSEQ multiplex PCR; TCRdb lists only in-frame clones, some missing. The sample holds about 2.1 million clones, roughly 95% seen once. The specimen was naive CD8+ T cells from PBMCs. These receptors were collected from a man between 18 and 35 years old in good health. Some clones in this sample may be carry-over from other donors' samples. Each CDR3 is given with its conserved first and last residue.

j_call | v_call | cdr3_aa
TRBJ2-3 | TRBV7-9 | CASSSEDTQYF
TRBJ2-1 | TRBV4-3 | CASSLDSGSSYNEQFF
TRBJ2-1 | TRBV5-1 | CASSLAGLGSYNEQFF
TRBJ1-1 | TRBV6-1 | CASSETLPGRGDTEAFF
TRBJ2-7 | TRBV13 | CASRHISGSSYEQYF
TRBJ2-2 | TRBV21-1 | CASSSTRQGAGELFF
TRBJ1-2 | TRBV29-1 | CSVQGPGQGPLRGYTF
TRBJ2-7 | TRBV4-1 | CASSQDFTGWSYEQYF
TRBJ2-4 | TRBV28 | CASSSIMLAKNIQYF
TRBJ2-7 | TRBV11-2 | CASSLRTEKYEQYF
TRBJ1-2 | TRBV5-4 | CASSPRRRESHGYTF
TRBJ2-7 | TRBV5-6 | CASSLWGLEQYF
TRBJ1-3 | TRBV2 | CANSLENSGNTIYF
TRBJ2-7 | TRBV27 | CASSFLPGSDYEQYF
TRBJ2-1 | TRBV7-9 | CASSSKITDYNEQFF
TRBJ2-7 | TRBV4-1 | CASKGTGGVRQYF
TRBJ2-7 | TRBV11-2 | CASSDKDRGYEQYF
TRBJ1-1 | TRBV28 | CASRRSNPQPTSNTEAFF
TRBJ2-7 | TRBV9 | CASSVGGDEQYF
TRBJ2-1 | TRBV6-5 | CASSYNGSPDEQFF
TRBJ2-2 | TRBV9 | CASSSPRSGSPTGELFF
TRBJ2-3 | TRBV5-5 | CASSLASRTGGTDTQYF
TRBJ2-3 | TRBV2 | CARKQRTSTDTQYF